A single sample is the source of the 31 T cell receptor beta chains below, sequenced in a study of blood T cell repertoires in COVID-19. The repertoire was sequenced with immunoSEQ multiplex PCR; TCRdb's copy has only in-frame clones and lacks some. The table shows approximately 150,000 clones, with over 80% occurring only once. Input material: peripheral blood. The origin of the receptors is a man over 45 who had recovered from COVID-19.

The chain couples TRBV11-2 to TRBJ1-2; 8 bases match TRBD1. Germline V gene sequence: CDR1 SGHAT, CDR2 FQNNGV. V lost 1 base, J lost 5 bases, and 3 bases stayed unmatched. The CDR3 is made up of 14 amino acids. The CDR3 is CASSLAGGGYGYTF. As DNA, the CDR3 is TGTGCCAGCAGCTTAGCAGGGGGCGGGTATGGCTACACCTTC.

CDR3 loop: CASSESVLAAYEQYF. CDR3 sequence (DNA): TGTGCCAGCAGTGAAAGTGTCCTAGCGGCGTACGAGCAGTACTTC. V gene TRBV2 combines with J gene TRBJ2-7; 7 nucleotides agree with TRBD2. The CDR3 loop spans 15 amino acids. Germline trimming cut 2 bases from V and 4 bases from J; bases unmatched to any gene: 8. CDR1 and CDR2 from the germline V gene are SNHLY and FYNNEI. Based on the CDR3 plus reference TRBV2 and TRBJ2-7, the full variable domain is EPEVTQTPSHQVTQMGQEVILRCVPISNHLYFYWYRQILGQKVEFLVSFYNNEISEKSEIFDDQFSVERPDGSNFTLKIRSTKLEDSAMYFCASSESVLAAYEQYFGPGTRLTVT.

The chain combines TRBV27 with TRBJ1-6, with 8 bases identical to TRBD1. This CDR3 is 15 amino acids long. Germline CDR1 reads MNHEY; CDR2 reads SMNVEV (reference sequence). The V segment lost 5 bases and the J segment 8 bases; nucleotides outside the gene matches: 8. CDR3 coding DNA: TGTGCCAGCAGTGACAGGGGTCCCCGTGATTCACCCCTCCACTTT. This sequence encodes CASSDRGPRDSPLHF.

The rearrangement joins TRBV6-2 or TRBV6-3 to TRBJ2-3, with D possibly being TRBD1 (5 bases). V lost 2 bases, J lost 6 bases, and 9 bases lay in between. Per germline, CDR1 MNHEY and CDR2 SVGEGT. The CDR3 consists of 13 residues. The CDR3 sequence: CASSYRRQDTQYF. In DNA form, the CDR3 reads TGTGCCAGCAGTTACAGGCGACAGGATACGCAGTATTTT.

V and J are TRBV19 and TRBJ2-5; D gene uncertain. The V end was cut by 5 bases, the J end by 1 base, with 14 bases between. Germline V gives CDR1 LNHDA, CDR2 SQIVND (reference sequence). CDR3 length: 15 residues. For the CDR3, the DNA is TGTGCCAGTAGTCCCGGGTCTGGAATCCAAGAGACCCAGTACTTC. Translation: CASSPGSGIQETQYF. Variable domain in full (rest from reference TRBV19 and TRBJ2-5): DGGITQSPKYLFRKEGQNVTLSCEQNLNHDAMYWYRQDPGQGLRLIYYSQIVNDFQKGDIAEGYSVSREKKESFPLTVTSAQKNPTAFYLCASSPGSGIQETQYFGPGTRLLVL.

The J gene is TRBJ2-7, the V gene TRBV30; D not certain. The germline V and J ends were trimmed by 1 base and 4 bases, with 11 bases remaining between them. The CDR3 totals 13 residues. Germline CDR1 reads GTSNPN; CDR2 reads SVGIG (reference sequence). CDR3 sequence (DNA): TGTGCCTGGAGTGCTACTTCCCCATACGAGCAGTACTTC. Amino acids: CAWSATSPYEQYF.

The chain's CDR3 is CASSRKDSGTSYEQYF. In DNA form, the CDR3 reads TGCGCCAGCAGCAGGAAGGACAGTGGGACCTCCTACGAGCAGTACTTC. V is TRBV5-1 and J is TRBJ2-7, with a weak D call TRBD1 (6 bases). The CDR3 has 16 amino acids. The ends were cut back, 4 bases at V and 0 bases at J, with 17 bases in the middle. CDR1 and CDR2 from the germline V gene are SGHRS and YFSETQ.

The J gene is TRBJ2-7, the V gene TRBV5-1; 14 nucleotides agree with TRBD2. V was pared by 3 bases and J by 4 bases, with 3 bases of the junction left unmatched. Germline loops: CDR1 SGHRS, CDR2 YFSETQ. This CDR3 is 15 amino acids long. The CDR3 here is CASSSGTSGGYEQYF. DNA for the CDR3: TGCGCCAGCAGCTCCGGGACTAGCGGGGGTTACGAGCAGTACTTC.

The V gene is TRBV27, the J gene TRBJ2-7, with a tentative D call TRBD2 (5 bases). CDR1 is MNHEY, CDR2 SMNVEV, per germline (reference sequence). Trimming took off 6 bases at V and 1 base at J, with 10 bases between the two ends. CDR3 size: 13 residues. The CDR3 loop is CASSDYQSYEQYF. As DNA, the CDR3 is TGTGCCAGCAGCGACTATCAATCCTACGAGCAGTACTTC.

This clone is a singleton in its sample. The chain recombines TRBV18 with TRBJ1-1; no reliable D call. Germline CDR1 KGHSH, CDR2 LQKENI. This CDR3 is 14 amino acids long. V lost 2 bases to trimming and J lost 0 bases, with 7 bases between them. Here the CDR3 DNA reads TGTGCCAGCTCACCATCAGGAATGAACACTGAAGCTTTCTTT. This translates into CASSPSGMNTEAFF.

The CDR3 sequence is CASLQGPGNYGYTF. As DNA, the CDR3 is TGTGCCAGCTTACAAGGGCCAGGGAACTATGGCTACACCTTC. The V call is TRBV18, the J call TRBJ1-2; D is possibly TRBD1 (5 bases). This CDR3 is built from 14 residues. V lost 7 bases and J 2 bases, leaving 14 bases between the germline ends. CDR1 is KGHSH, CDR2 LQKENI, per germline.

The CDR3 nucleotides read TGCGCCAGCAGCCAAGGACAGGAATATAATTCACCCCTCCACTTT. It codes for CASSQGQEYNSPLHF. The chain couples TRBV4-1 to TRBJ1-6; maybe TRBD1 (6 bases). The ends were cut back, 1 base at V and 4 bases at J, with 8 bases in the middle. CDR1 is MGHRA and CDR2 is YSYEKL in the germline V gene. The length of the CDR3 is 15 residues.

The V call is TRBV6-6, the J call TRBJ1-1; D might be TRBD1 (6 bases). Deletions cut 2 bases from V and 6 bases from J, with 10 bases between. CDR1 is MNHNY and CDR2 is SVGAGI in the germline V gene (reference sequence). The CDR3 sequence is 13 residues long. The CDR3 loop reads CASSYEQGAEAFF. CDR3 in DNA: TGTGCCAGCAGTTACGAACAGGGCGCTGAAGCTTTCTTT.

This chain uses TRBV6-6 with TRBJ1-2; D may be TRBD1 (6 bases). This CDR3 is built from 14 residues. CDR1 MNHNY and CDR2 SVGAGI come from the germline V gene (reference sequence). Trimming removed 2 bases from V and 6 bases from J, with 13 bases in between. CDR3 amino acids: CASSYAGDGDGYTF. The CDR3 nucleotides are TGTGCCAGCAGTTACGCAGGGGATGGAGATGGCTACACCTTC.

This clone was seen more than once but under ten times. The V gene is TRBV19, the J gene TRBJ2-1; 11 bases match TRBD2. With V trimmed by 0 bases and J by 3 bases, 10 bases remained unmatched. The CDR3 is made up of 19 amino acids. CDR1 is LNHDA and CDR2 is SQIVND in the germline V gene (reference sequence). CDR3 sequence: CASSIETAIGTSGYNEQFF. In nucleotides, the CDR3 is TGTGCCAGTAGTATAGAAACGGCCATCGGGACTAGCGGCTACAATGAGCAGTTCTTC.

The genes are TRBV14 and TRBJ1-6, with D tentatively TRBD1 (5 bases). Germline CDR1 reads SGHDN; CDR2 reads FVKESK. The CDR3 is 18 residues long. V was clipped by 2 bases and J by 1 base, with 15 bases between them. The CDR3 reads CASSQSRARWSYNSPLHF. The DNA for the CDR3 is TGTGCCAGCAGCCAATCCAGGGCGCGCTGGTCCTATAATTCACCCCTCCACTTT. The full variable domain, with the rest looked up from reference TRBV14 and TRBJ1-6, is EAGVTQFPSHSVIEKGQTVTLRCDPISGHDNLYWYRRVMGKEIKFLLHFVKESKQDESGMPNNRFLAERTGGTYSTLKVQPAELEDSGVYFCASSQSRARWSYNSPLHFGNGTRLTVT.

The gene calls are TRBV9 and TRBJ2-7; D ambiguous. The CDR3 spans 14 residues. Germline V lookup: CDR1 SGDLS, CDR2 YYNGEE. V lost 0 bases and J 0 bases, leaving 7 bases between the germline ends. The DNA of the CDR3 is TGTGCCAGCAGCGTAGTGGCAGGCTCCTACGAGCAGTACTTC. Its protein is CASSVVAGSYEQYF.

This CDR3 is CASSLGGSSSGNTIYF. In DNA, the CDR3 is TGTGCCAGCAGCTTAGGGGGCAGCTCCTCTGGAAACACCATATATTTT. The chain links TRBV7-3 to TRBJ1-3, with D possibly matching TRBD1 (6 bases). This CDR3 contains 16 residues. The V and J ends lost 2 bases and 0 bases respectively, with 11 bases between them. Per germline, CDR1 SGHTA and CDR2 FQGTGA.

The rearrangement uses TRBV5-6 and TRBJ1-1, with 7 bases fitting TRBD1. The CDR3 is 14 amino acids. From germline, CDR1 is SGHDT and CDR2 YYEEEE. The V segment lost 4 bases and the J segment 9 bases; nucleotides outside the gene matches: 12. CDR3 bases: TGTGCCAGCAGCACCCGACAGGGTTTGGCTAAAGCTTTCTTT. Translating gives CASSTRQGLAKAFF.

The chain employs TRBV7-9 and TRBJ1-4, with 10 nucleotides matching TRBD1. Per germline, CDR1 SEHNR and CDR2 FQNEAQ (reference sequence). V lost 5 bases and J lost 3; bases outside the gene matches: 6. This CDR3 has 16 residues. The CDR3 DNA follows: TGTGCCAGCAGCCCGGACAGGGGGTACCCTAATGAAAAACTGTTTTTT. This encodes CASSPDRGYPNEKLFF.

The rearrangement uses TRBV13 and TRBJ2-7; 8 bases fit TRBD1. This CDR3 contains 16 residues. CDR1 and CDR2 (germline): PRHDT, FYEKMQ (reference sequence). Trimming took 1 base from V and 4 from J; bases not matched to a gene: 9. CDR3 loop: CASSLVSRGRPYEQYF. Written as DNA, the CDR3 is TGTGCCAGCAGCTTAGTGAGCAGGGGGCGCCCTTACGAGCAGTACTTC.

The rearrangement uses TRBV29-1 and TRBJ2-1, with D perhaps TRBD1 (5 bases). The germline CDR1 and CDR2 sequences are SQVTM and ANQGSEA. The CDR3 has 14 residues. V dropped 1 base and J dropped 4 bases, with 11 bases sitting between them. The CDR3 region is CSVEGDRVYNEQFF. In nucleotides, the CDR3 is TGCAGCGTTGAAGGAGACAGAGTATACAATGAGCAGTTCTTC.

J is TRBJ2-2 and V is TRBV7-2, with D possibly matching TRBD2 (5 bases). The CDR3 length is 14 residues. Germline V gene data show CDR1 as SGHTA and CDR2 as FQGNSA. V shed 5 bases and J shed 2 bases, with 9 bases lying between them. The DNA of the CDR3 is TGTGCCAGCAGCCTCGGACTTAACACCGGGGAGCTGTTTTTT. Translation gives CASSLGLNTGELFF.

CDR3 bases: TGCGCCAGCAGCTTGCGACAGACAGGGATCGGCTACACCTTC. This translates into CASSLRQTGIGYTF. The gene calls are TRBV5-1 and TRBJ1-2; 7 positions agree with TRBD1. In germline, CDR1 is SGHRS, CDR2 YFSETQ. Germline trimming cut 1 base from V and 8 bases from J; bases unmatched to any gene: 8. The CDR3 covers 14 residues.

The V call is TRBV5-4, the J call TRBJ2-1, with D possibly matching TRBD2 (5 bases). The length of the CDR3 is 15 residues. CDR1 SGHNT and CDR2 YYREEE come from the germline V gene (reference sequence). Deletions cut 1 base from V and 1 base from J, with 9 bases between. DNA of the CDR3: TGTGCCAGCAGCTTGTTACGGGGTTCCTACAATGAGCAGTTCTTC. Its protein product is CASSLLRGSYNEQFF.

This chain connects TRBV5-6 to TRBJ2-4, with D possibly TRBD2 on 6 matching bases. V dropped 4 bases and J dropped 0 bases, with 17 bases sitting between them. The CDR3 is 17 residues long. Germline V gene sequence: CDR1 SGHDT, CDR2 YYEEEE. The CDR3 nucleotides read TGTGCCAGCAGCCGGTCGGAGGGCCTTTCAGCCAAAAACATTCAGTACTTC. Encoded protein: CASSRSEGLSAKNIQYF.

The CDR3, as DNA: TGTGCCAGCAGATTGGACAGGGACTCCTACGAGCAGTACTTC. It translates to CASRLDRDSYEQYF. The chain carries TRBV2 and TRBJ2-7; 8 positions agree with TRBD1. V lost 6 bases and J lost 0; bases outside the gene matches: 4. The CDR3 length is 14 residues. The germline V gene encodes CDR1 SNHLY and CDR2 FYNNEI.

The CDR3 protein is CATNRDSQETQYF. For the CDR3, the DNA is TGTGCCACAAACCGGGACTCCCAAGAGACCCAGTACTTC. This rearrangement joins TRBV10-3 to TRBJ2-5; possible D gene TRBD2, 6 bases. With 10 bases removed from V and 1 base from J, the gap between germline ends came to 13 bases. The length of the CDR3 is 13 residues. Germline assignment: CDR1 ENHRY and CDR2 SYGVKD.

The V call is TRBV5-1, the J call TRBJ1-3; TRBD1 matches 7 bases. Germline V gene sequence: CDR1 SGHRS, CDR2 YFSETQ. The junction had 3 bases not matched to a gene; V was cut back by 3 bases and J by 0 bases. The CDR3 extends over 15 amino acids. This chain's CDR3 is CASSSTGNSGNTIYF. The CDR3 region has the DNA TGCGCCAGCAGCTCGACAGGGAACTCTGGAAACACCATATATTTT.

This clone was seen a handful of times. This rearrangement joins TRBV5-1 to TRBJ2-7; D possibly corresponds to TRBD1 (5 bases). Germline CDR1 reads SGHRS; CDR2 reads YFSETQ. The CDR3 consists of 12 residues. Trimming stripped 1 base from V and 13 bases from J, with 15 bases between. CDR3 sequence: CASSLRSGYEYF. DNA of the CDR3: TGCGCCAGCAGCTTGAGGTCAGGGTATGAATACTTC. Together with reference TRBV5-1 and TRBJ2-7, the CDR3 gives the full variable domain: KAGVTQTPRYLIKTRGQQVTLSCSPISGHRSVSWYQQTPGQGLQFLFEYFSETQRNKGNFPGRFSGRQFSNSRSEMNVSTLELGDSALYLCASSLRSGYEYFGPGTRLTVT.

V is TRBV6-5 and J is TRBJ2-7; 7 bases agree with TRBD1. Germline V CDR1 and CDR2: MNHEY, SVGAGI. The CDR3 is made up of 14 amino acids. V was pared by 6 bases and J by 6 bases, with 11 bases of the junction left unmatched. The CDR3 DNA reads as TGTGCCAGCAGACCCGACAGGGATCTTTTCGAGCAGTACTTC. This encodes CASRPDRDLFEQYF.